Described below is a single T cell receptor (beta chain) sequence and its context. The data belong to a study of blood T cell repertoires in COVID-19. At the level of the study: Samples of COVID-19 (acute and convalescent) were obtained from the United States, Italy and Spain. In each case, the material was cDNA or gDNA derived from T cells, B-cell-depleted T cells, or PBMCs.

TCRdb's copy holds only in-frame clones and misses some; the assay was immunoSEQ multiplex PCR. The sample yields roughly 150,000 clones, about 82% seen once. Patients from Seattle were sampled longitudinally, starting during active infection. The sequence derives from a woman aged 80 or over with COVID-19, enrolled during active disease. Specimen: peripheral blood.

The CDR3 is CASSPTTGYYGYTF. The CDR3 nucleotides read TGTGCCAGCTCACCAACGACAGGTTACTATGGCTACACCTTC. This sequence joins TRBV18 and TRBJ1-2; a possible D gene is TRBD1 (6 bases). V lost 2 bases, J lost 3 bases, and 10 bases lay in between. The germline CDR1 and CDR2 sequences are KGHSH and LQKENI. There are 14 residues in the CDR3.